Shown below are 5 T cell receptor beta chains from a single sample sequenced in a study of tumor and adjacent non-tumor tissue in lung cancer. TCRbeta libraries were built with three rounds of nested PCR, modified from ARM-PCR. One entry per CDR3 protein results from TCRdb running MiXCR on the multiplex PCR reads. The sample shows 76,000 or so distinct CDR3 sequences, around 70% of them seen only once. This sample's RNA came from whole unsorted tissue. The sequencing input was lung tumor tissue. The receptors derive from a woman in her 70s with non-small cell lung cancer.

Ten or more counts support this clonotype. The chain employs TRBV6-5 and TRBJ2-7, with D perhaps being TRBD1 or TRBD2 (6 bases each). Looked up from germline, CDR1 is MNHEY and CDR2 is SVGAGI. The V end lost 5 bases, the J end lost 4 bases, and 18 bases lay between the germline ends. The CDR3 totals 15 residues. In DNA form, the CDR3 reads TGTGCCAGCAGTACGGGGGACGGGGGCAATTACGAGCAGTACTTC. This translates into CASSTGDGGNYEQYF.

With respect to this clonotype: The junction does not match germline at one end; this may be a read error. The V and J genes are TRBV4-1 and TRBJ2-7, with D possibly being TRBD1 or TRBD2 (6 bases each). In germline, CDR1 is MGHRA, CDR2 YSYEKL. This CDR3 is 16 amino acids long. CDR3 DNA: TGCGTCAGCAGCCAAGATTTGGGGGGCAGGTCCTACGAGCAATACTTC. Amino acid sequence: CVSSQDLGGRSYEQYF.

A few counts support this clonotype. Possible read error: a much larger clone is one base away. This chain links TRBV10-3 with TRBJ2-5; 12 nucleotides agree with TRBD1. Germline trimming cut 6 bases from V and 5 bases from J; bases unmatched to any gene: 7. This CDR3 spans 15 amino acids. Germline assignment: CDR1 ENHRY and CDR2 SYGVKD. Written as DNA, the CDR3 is TGTGCCATCAGAGGGGACAGGGGGCAGGACGAGACCCAGTACTTC. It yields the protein CAIRGDRGQDETQYF.

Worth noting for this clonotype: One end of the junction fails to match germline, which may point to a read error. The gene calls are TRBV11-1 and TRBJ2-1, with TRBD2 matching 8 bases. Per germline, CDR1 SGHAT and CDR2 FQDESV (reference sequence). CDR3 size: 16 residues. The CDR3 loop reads CASGLALAGLYNEQYF. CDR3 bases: TGTGCCAGCGGCTTAGCCCTAGCGGGCCTGTACAATGAGCAGTATTTC. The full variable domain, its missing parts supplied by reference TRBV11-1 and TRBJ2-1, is EAEVAQSPRYKITEKSQAVAFWCDPISGHATLYWYRQILGQGPELLVQFQDESVVDDSQLPKDRFSAERLKGVDSTLKIQPAELGDSAMYLCASGLALAGLYNEQYFGPGTRLTVL.

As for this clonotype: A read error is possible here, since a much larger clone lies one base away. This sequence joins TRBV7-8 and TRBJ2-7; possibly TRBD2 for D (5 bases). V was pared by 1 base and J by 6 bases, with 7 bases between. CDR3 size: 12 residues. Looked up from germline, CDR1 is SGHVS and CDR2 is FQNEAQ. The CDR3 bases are TGTGCCAGCAGCTTAGACACTAGCGAGCAGTACTTC. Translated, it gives CASSLDTSEQYF.